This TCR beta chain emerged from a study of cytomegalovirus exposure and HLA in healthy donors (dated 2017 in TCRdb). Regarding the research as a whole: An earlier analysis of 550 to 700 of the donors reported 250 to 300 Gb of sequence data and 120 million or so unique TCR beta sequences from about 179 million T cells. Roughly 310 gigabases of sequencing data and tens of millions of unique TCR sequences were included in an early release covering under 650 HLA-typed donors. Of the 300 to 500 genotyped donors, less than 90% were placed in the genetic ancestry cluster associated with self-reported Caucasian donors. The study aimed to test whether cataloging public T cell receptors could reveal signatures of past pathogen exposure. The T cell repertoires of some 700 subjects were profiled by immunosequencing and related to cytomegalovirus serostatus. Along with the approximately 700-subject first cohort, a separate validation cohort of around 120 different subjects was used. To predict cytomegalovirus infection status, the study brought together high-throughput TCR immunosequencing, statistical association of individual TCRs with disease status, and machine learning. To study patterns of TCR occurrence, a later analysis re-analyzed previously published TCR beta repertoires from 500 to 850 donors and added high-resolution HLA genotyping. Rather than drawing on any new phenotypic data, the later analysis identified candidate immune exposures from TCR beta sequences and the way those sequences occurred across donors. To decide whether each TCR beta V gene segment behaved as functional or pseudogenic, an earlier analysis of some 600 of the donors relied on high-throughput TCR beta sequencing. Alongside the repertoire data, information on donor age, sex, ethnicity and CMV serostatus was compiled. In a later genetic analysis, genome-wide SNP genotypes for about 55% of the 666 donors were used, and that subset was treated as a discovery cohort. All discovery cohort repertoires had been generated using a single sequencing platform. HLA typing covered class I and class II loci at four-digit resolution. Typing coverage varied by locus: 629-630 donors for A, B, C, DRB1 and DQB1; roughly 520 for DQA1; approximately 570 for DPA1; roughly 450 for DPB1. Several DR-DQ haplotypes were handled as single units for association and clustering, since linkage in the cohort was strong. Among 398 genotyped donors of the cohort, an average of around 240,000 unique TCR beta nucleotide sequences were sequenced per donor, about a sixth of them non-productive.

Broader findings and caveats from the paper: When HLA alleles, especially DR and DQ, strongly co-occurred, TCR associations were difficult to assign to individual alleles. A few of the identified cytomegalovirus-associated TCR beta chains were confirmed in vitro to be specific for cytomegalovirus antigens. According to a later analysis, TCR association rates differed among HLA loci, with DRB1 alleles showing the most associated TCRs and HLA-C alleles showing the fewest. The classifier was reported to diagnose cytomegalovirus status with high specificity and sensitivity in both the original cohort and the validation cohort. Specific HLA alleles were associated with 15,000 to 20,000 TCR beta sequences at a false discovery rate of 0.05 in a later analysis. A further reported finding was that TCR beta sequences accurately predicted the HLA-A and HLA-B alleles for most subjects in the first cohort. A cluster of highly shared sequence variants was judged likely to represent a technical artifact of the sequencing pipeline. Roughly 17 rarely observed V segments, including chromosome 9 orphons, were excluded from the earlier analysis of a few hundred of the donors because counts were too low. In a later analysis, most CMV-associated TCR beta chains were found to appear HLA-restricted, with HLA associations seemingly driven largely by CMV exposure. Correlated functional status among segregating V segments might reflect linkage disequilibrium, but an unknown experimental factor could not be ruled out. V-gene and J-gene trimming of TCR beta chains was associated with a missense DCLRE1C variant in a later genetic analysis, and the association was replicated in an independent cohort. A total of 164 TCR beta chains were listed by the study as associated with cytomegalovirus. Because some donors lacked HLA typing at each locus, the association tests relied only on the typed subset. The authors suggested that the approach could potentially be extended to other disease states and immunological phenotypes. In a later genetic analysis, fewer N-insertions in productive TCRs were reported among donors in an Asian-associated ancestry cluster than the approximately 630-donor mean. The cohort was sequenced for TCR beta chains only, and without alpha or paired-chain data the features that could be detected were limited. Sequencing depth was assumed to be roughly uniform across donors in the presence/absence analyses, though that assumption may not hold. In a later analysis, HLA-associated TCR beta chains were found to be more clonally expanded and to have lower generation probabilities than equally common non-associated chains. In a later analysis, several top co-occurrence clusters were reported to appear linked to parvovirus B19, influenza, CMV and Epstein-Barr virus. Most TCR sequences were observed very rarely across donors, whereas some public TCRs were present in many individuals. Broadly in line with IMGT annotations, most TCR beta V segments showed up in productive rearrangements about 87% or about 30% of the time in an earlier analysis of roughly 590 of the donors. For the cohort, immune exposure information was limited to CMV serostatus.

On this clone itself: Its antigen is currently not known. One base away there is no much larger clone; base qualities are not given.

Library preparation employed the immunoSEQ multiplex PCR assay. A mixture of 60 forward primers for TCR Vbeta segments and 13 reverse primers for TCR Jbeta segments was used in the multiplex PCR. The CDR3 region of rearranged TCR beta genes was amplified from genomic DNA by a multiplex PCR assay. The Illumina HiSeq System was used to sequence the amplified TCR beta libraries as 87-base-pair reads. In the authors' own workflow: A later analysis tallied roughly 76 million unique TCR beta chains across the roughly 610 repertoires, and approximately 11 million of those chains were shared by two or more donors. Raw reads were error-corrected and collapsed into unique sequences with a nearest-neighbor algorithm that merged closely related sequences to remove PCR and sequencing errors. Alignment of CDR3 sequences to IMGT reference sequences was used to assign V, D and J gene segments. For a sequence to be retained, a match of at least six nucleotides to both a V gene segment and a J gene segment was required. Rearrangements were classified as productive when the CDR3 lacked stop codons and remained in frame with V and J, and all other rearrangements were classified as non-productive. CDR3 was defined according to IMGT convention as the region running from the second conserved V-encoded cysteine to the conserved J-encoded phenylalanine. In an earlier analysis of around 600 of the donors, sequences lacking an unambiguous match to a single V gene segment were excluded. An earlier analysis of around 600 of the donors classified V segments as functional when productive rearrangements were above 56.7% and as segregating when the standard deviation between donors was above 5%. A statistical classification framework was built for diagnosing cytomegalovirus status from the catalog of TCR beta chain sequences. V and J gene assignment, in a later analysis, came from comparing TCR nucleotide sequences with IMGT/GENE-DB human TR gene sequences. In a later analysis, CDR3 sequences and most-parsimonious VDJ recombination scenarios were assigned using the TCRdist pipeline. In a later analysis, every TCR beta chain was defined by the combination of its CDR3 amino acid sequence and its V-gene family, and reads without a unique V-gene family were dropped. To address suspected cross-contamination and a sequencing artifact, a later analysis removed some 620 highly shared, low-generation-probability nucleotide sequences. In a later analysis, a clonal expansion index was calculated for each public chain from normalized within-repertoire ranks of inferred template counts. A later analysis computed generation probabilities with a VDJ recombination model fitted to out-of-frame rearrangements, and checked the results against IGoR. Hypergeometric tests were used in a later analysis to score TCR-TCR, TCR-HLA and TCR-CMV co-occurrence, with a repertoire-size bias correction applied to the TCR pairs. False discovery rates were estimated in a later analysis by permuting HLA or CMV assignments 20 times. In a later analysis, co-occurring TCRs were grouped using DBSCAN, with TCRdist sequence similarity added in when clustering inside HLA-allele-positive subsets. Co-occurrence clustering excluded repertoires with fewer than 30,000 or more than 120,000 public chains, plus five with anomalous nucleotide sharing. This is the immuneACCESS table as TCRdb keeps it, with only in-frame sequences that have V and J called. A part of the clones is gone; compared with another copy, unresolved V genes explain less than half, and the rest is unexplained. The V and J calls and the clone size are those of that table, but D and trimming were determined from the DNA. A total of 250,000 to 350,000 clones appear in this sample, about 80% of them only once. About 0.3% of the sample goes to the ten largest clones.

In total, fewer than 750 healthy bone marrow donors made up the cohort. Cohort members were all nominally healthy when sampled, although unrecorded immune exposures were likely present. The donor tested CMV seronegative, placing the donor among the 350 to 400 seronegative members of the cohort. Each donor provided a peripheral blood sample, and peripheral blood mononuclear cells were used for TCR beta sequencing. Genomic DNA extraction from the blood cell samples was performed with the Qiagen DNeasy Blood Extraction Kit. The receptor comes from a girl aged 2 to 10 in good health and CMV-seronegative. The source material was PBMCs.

The nucleotide sequence reads as follows: TGCGCCAGCAGCCAGGCGGACAGGGGGCGAGGGGAGCAGTACTTC. This codes for CASSQADRGRGEQYF. The V and J genes are TRBV4-1 and TRBJ2-7; TRBD1 matches 11 bases in the middle. CDR1 MGHRA and CDR2 YSYEKL are derived from the germline V gene. Relative to germline, V is missing 3 bases and J is missing 7 bases, with 8 bases of the junction outside any gene match. From its cysteine to its phenylalanine, the CDR3 spans 15 amino acids. Left in the record is the CDR3 DNA by itself, 45 bases read in frame from the first base.